The next 10 T cell receptor beta chains were all read from a single sample in a study of T cells in Graves' hyperthyroidism and ophthalmopathy. From RNA transcripts, TCR beta CDR3 regions were amplified. When the TCR CDR3 underwent first-round RT-PCR, the HTBI primer set was used. Each CDR3 protein gets one entry after TCRdb re-called the multiplex PCR reads with MiXCR. The table shows hundreds of thousands of distinct CDR3 sequences, with around 14% occurring only once. Source material: blood. The receptors come from a woman under 30 with Graves' hyperthyroidism.

This clonotype was counted ten times or more. This chain links TRBV28 with TRBJ1-2, with unresolved D. Between the trimmed V and J ends, which lost 3 bases and 1 base, there was a span of 9 bases. This CDR3 has 14 residues. The germline CDR1 and CDR2 sequences are MDHEN and SYDVKM. The CDR3 DNA follows: TGTGCCAGCAGTTTTTCAGCGGTTAACTATGGCTACACCTTC. Translation gives CASSFSAVNYGYTF.

This clonotype was seen at least ten times. V and J are TRBV12-3 or TRBV12-4 and TRBJ2-3; the D gene is possibly TRBD1 (5 bases). This CDR3 has 15 residues. V lost 1 base and J lost 7, with 15 bases in between. CDR3 nucleotides: TGTGCCAGCAGTTTAGGGGCAGGGCCACTAAATACGCAGTATTTT. Its translation: CASSLGAGPLNTQYF.

This clonotype was found a few times. A much larger clone sits a single nucleotide away, making a read error possible. The chain's CDR3 is CANSLGQGAKNIQYF. CDR3 in DNA: TGTGCCAACAGCCTAGGACAGGGCGCCAAAAACATTCAGTACTTC. The V and J genes are TRBV3-1 and TRBJ2-4; 8 bases fit TRBD1. The germline gives CDR1 LGHDT, CDR2 YNNKEL (reference sequence). The CDR3 spans 15 residues.

Ten or more counts support this clonotype. The chain joins TRBV12-3 or TRBV12-4 to TRBJ1-5; the match to TRBD1 covers 9 bases. V shed 6 bases and J 0 bases; nucleotides not matched to a gene: 3. The CDR3 sequence is 15 residues long. The CDR3 region is CASSKQGASNQPQHF. The CDR3 DNA reads TGTGCCAGCAGCAAACAGGGGGCTAGCAATCAGCCCCAGCATTTT.

The chain recombines TRBV7-3 with TRBJ2-7; 9 bases are a match to TRBD2. This CDR3 has 15 amino acids. V was clipped by 2 bases and J by 3 bases; unmatched bases: 5. Germline-derived CDR1 and CDR2 are SGHTA and FQGTGA. CDR3 protein: CASSLSAGGRYEQYF. CDR3 bases: TGTGCCAGCAGCTTATCGGCGGGGGGGCGCTACGAGCAGTACTTC.

This clonotype was observed many times. This sequence joins TRBV7-9 and TRBJ2-1; D is unresolved. The CDR3 totals 13 residues. Germline CDR1 reads SEHNR; CDR2 reads FQNEAQ (reference sequence). V was shortened by 4 bases and J by 7 bases, with 11 bases between the two germline ends. CDR3 region: CASSSNSFNEQFF. CDR3 in DNA: TGTGCCAGCAGCTCCAACTCGTTTAATGAGCAGTTCTTC.

This sequence joins TRBV27 and TRBJ2-1, with 8 bases identical to TRBD1. Germline V CDR1 and CDR2: MNHEY, SMNVEV (reference sequence). The V segment lost 2 bases and the J segment 8 bases; nucleotides outside the gene matches: 11. The CDR3 length is 16 residues. The CDR3 DNA follows: TGTGCCAGCAGTTTAGGTGGCAGGGGGCGCGTCGATGAGCAGTTCTTC. Its translation is CASSLGGRGRVDEQFF.

This clonotype was detected many times. The V call is TRBV29-1, the J call TRBJ1-5; weak D call: TRBD1 (6 bases). The germline V gene has CDR1 SQVTM and CDR2 ANQGSEA. This CDR3 is 17 amino acids long. Trimming shortened V by 0 bases and J by 2 bases, and 17 bases separated the two germline ends. In DNA form, the CDR3 reads TGCAGCGTTGAAGATCTTTCCGGGGGCGGGGGCAATCAGCCCCAGCATTTT. Protein product: CSVEDLSGGGGNQPQHF.

V usage is TRBV19 and J usage is TRBJ2-1, with D uncertain. The CDR3 runs to 15 residues. Trimming shortened V by 5 bases and J by 4 bases, and 15 bases separated the two germline ends. Germline V lookup: CDR1 LNHDA, CDR2 SQIVND (reference sequence). In DNA, the CDR3 is TGTGCCAGTAGTTCTCAGGTGGCTGAATACAATGAGCAGTTCTTC. Protein: CASSSQVAEYNEQFF.

The chain carries TRBV7-2 and TRBJ2-1; the match to TRBD2 covers 10 bases. The length of the CDR3 is 15 residues. The germline V gene has CDR1 SGHTA and CDR2 FQGNSA. Trimming cost V 5 bases and J 2 bases; bases outside gene matches: 3. Written as DNA, the CDR3 is TGTGCCAGCAGCAGGAGCGGGGGGGCCTACAATGAGCAGTTCTTC. Residues: CASSRSGGAYNEQFF.